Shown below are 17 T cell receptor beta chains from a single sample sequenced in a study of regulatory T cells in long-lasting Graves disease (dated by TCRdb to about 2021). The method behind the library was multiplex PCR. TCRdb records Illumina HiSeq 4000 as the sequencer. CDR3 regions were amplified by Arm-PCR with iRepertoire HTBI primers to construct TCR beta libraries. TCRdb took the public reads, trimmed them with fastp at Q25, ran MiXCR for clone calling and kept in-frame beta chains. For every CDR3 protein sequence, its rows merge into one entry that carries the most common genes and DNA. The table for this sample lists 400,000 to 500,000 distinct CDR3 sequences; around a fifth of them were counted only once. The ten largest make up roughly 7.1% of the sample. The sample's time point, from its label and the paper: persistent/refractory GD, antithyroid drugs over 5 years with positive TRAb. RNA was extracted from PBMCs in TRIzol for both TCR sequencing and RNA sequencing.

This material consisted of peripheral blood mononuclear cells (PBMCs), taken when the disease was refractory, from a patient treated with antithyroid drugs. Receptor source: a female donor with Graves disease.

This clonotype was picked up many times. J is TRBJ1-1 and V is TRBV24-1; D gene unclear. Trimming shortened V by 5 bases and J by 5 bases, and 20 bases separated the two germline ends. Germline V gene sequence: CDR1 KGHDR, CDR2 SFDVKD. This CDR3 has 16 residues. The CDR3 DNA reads TGTGCCACCAGTGTTTCCGGGCGGGGTGGAGAGACTGAAGCTTTCTTT. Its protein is CATSVSGRGGETEAFF.

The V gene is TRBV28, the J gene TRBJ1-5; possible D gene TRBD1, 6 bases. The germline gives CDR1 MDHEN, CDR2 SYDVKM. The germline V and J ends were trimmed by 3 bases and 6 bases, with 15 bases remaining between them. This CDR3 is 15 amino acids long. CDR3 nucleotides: TGTGCCAGCAGTTTGGTGTTACAGGGTGGTCAGCCCCAGCATTTT. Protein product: CASSLVLQGGQPQHF.

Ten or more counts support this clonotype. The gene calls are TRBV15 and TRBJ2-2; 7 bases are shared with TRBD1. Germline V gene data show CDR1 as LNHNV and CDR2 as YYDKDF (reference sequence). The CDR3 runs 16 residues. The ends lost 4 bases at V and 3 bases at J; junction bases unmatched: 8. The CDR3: CATSTLGTVDTGELFF. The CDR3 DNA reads TGTGCCACCAGCACCCTAGGGACAGTAGACACCGGGGAGCTGTTTTTT.

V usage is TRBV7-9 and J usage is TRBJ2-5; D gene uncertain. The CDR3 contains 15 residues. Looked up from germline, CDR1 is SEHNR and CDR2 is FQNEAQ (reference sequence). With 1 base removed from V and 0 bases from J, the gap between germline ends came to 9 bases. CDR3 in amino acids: CASSLEGRYQETQYF. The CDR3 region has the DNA TGTGCCAGCAGCTTAGAGGGCAGGTACCAAGAGACCCAGTACTTC. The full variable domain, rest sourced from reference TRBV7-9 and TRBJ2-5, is DTGVSQNPRHKITKRGQNVTFRCDPISEHNRLYWYRQTLGQGPEFLTYFQNEAQLEKSRLLSDRFSAERPKGSFSTLEIQRTEQGDSAMYLCASSLEGRYQETQYFGPGTRLLVL.

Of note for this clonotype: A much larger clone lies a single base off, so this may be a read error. The CDR3 nucleotides read TGTGCCAGTGGACAGGGTCTAATAAGCGAGCAGTACTTC. Protein product: CASGQGLISEQYF. V is TRBV28 and J is TRBJ2-7, with 8 bases lining up with TRBD1. The CDR3 extends over 13 amino acids. Trimming cost V 9 bases and J 6 bases; bases outside gene matches: 10. CDR1 is MDHEN, CDR2 SYDVKM, per germline.

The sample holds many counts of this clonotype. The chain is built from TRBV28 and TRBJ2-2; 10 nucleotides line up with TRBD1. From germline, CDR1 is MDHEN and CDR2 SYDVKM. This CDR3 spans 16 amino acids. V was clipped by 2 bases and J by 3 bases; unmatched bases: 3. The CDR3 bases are TGTGCCAGCAGTTTAACCGGACAGGGGGACACCGGGGAGCTGTTTTTT. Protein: CASSLTGQGDTGELFF.

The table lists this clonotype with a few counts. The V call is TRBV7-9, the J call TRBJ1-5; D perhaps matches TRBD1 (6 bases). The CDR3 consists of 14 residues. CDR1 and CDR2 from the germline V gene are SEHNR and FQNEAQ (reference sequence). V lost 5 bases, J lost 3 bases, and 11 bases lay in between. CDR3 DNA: TGTGCCAGCAGCCGAGGGGGTAACAATCAGCCCCAGCATTTT. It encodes CASSRGGNNQPQHF.

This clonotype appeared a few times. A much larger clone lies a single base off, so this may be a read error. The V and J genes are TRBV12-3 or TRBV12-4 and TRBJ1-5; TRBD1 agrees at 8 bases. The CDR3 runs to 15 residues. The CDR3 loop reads CARSPTGDRGQPQHF. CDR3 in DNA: TGTGCCCGCAGTCCGACAGGGGATCGTGGTCAGCCCCAGCATTTT.

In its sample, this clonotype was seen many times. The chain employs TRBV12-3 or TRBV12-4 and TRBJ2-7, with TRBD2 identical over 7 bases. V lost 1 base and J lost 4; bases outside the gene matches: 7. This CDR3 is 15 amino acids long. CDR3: CASSLGGRARYEQYF. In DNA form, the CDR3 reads TGTGCCAGCAGTTTAGGAGGGAGGGCCCGTTACGAGCAGTACTTC.

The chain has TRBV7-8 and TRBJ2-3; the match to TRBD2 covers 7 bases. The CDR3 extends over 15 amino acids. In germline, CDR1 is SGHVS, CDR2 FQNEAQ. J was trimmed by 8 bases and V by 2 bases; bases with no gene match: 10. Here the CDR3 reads CASSLSWEGSFTQYF. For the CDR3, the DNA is TGTGCCAGCAGCTTAAGTTGGGAGGGTTCGTTTACGCAGTATTTT.

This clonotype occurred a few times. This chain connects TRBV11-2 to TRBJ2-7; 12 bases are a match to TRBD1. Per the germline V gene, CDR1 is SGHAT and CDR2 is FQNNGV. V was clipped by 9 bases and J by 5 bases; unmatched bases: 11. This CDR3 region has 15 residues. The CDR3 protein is CASANPGQGADEQYF. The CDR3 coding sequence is TGTGCCAGTGCCAATCCGGGACAGGGGGCCGACGAGCAGTACTTC.

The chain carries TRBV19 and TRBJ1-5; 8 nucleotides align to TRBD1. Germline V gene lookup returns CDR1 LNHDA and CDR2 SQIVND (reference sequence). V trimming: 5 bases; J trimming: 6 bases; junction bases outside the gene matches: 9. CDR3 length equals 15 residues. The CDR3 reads CASSVVQGAAQPQHF. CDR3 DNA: TGTGCCAGTAGTGTGGTCCAGGGGGCGGCTCAGCCCCAGCATTTT. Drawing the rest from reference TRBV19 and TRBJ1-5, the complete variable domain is DGGITQSPKYLFRKEGQNVTLSCEQNLNHDAMYWYRQDPGQGLRLIYYSQIVNDFQKGDIAEGYSVSREKKESFPLTVTSAQKNPTAFYLCASSVVQGAAQPQHFGDGTRLSIL.

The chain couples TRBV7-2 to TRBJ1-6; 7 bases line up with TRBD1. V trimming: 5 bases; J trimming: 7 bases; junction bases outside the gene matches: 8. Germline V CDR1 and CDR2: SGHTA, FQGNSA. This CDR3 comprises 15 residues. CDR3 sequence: CASSPRTGDNSPLHF. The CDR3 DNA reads TGTGCCAGCAGCCCAAGAACAGGGGACAATTCACCCCTCCACTTT. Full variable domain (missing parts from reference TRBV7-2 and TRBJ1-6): GAGVSQSPSNKVTEKGKDVELRCDPISGHTALYWYRQSLGQGLEFLIYFQGNSAPDKSGLPSDRFSAERTGGSVSTLTIQRTQQEDSAVYLCASSPRTGDNSPLHFGNGTRLTVT.

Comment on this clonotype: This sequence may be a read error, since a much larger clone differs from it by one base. CDR3 sequence (DNA): TGTGCCAGCACTTCCCCCCGGCTAGGGGACGGCTACACCTTC. This gives the protein CASTSPRLGDGYTF. This rearrangement joins TRBV6-2 or TRBV6-3 to TRBJ1-2; D is perhaps TRBD1 (5 bases). The germline V gene has CDR1 MNHEY and CDR2 SVGEGT. The length of the CDR3 is 14 residues. The V end lost 7 bases, the J end lost 8 bases, and 20 bases lay between the germline ends.

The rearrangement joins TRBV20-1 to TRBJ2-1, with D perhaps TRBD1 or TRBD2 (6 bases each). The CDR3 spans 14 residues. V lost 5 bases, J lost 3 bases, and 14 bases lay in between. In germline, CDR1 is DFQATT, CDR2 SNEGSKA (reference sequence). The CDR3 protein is CSAGQGGGYNEQFF. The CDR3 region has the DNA TGCAGTGCTGGGCAAGGAGGGGGCTACAATGAGCAGTTCTTC.

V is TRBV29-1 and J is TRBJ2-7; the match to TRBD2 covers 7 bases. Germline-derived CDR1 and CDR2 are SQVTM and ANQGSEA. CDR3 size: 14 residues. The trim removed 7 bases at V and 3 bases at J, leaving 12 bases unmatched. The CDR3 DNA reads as TGCAGCGCCGGGGGAGGGAAGGGAGACTACGAGCAGTACTTC. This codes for CSAGGGKGDYEQYF.

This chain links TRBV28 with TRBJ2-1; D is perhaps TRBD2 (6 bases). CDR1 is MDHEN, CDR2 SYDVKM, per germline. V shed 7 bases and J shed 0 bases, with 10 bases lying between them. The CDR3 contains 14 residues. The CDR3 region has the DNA TGTGCCAGCACCCCCGGGGGCTCCTACAATGAGCAGTTCTTC. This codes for CASTPGGSYNEQFF. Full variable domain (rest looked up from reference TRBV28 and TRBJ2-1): DVKVTQSSRYLVKRTGEKVFLECVQDMDHENMFWYRQDPGLGLRLIYFSYDVKMKEKGDIPEGYSVSREKKERFSLILESASTNQTSMYLCASTPGGSYNEQFFGPGTRLTVL.